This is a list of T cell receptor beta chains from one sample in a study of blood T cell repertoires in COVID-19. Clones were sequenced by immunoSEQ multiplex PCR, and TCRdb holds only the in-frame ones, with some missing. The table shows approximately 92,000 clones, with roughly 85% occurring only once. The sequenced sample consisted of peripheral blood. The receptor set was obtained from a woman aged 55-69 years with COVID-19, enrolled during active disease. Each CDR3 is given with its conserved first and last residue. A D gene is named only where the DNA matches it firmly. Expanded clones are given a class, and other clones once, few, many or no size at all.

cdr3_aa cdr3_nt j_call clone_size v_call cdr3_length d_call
CATRARGLYGEQYF TGTGCCACTCGTGCGAGGGGGCTATATGGCGAGCAGTACTTC TRBJ2-7 NA TRBV15 14 TRBD1
CASSSGTGGRALHF TGTGCCAGCAGCTCCGGGACAGGGGGTCGAGCCCTCCACTTT TRBJ1-6 few TRBV28 14 TRBD1
CASSSRVNYGYTF TGTGCCAGCAGCTCACGGGTGAACTATGGCTACACCTTC TRBJ1-2 NA TRBV5-4 13 NA
CASSDATGVSLATNEKLFF TGTGCCAGCAGTGATGCGACAGGTGTTTCGTTAGCAACTAATGAAAAACTGTTTTTT TRBJ1-4 once TRBV6-1 19 NA
CASSLDRDSYEQYF TGTGCCAGCAGTTTGGACAGGGACTCCTACGAGCAGTACTTC TRBJ2-7 NA TRBV6-5 14 TRBD1
CASSVGTGLNTEAFF TGTGCCAGCAGCGTCGGGACAGGGTTGAACACTGAAGCTTTCTTT TRBJ1-1 NA TRBV9 15 TRBD1
CAWTRGDGQPQHF TGTGCCTGGACCAGGGGTGACGGCCAGCCCCAGCATTTT TRBJ1-5 NA TRBV30 13 NA
CASGLVQGSGGSSGYTF TGTGCTAGTGGTTTGGTACAAGGATCAGGGGGCAGCAGCGGCTACACCTTC TRBJ1-2 few TRBV12-5 17 TRBD1
CASTSGQGLDYGYTF TGTGCCAGCACCTCGGGACAGGGACTCGACTATGGCTACACCTTC TRBJ1-2 NA TRBV6-5 15 TRBD1
CASSEAFLETQYF TGTGCCAGCAGTGAAGCTTTCTTGGAGACCCAGTACTTC TRBJ2-5 NA TRBV6-1 13 NA
CASILGGGRSNSPLHF TGTGCCAGCATCCTGGGCGGGGGGCGCAGCAATTCACCCCTCCACTTT TRBJ1-6 NA TRBV5-4 16 NA
CASSPAQAYEQYF TGCGCCAGCAGCCCGGCGCAGGCCTACGAGCAGTACTTC TRBJ2-7 NA TRBV5-1 13 NA
CASSMRGNGAYEQYF TGTGCCAGTAGTATGAGGGGGAATGGCGCCTACGAGCAGTACTTC TRBJ2-7 NA TRBV19 15 NA
CASSPPTGLGYTF TGTGCCAGCAGTCCACCGACAGGGCTTGGCTACACCTTC TRBJ1-2 few TRBV28 13 TRBD1
CASSYRQGATGELFF TGTGCCAGCAGTTACAGGCAGGGGGCCACCGGGGAGCTGTTTTTT TRBJ2-2 NA TRBV6-2/TRBV6-3 15 TRBD1
CASTAGTQKNNEQFF TGTGCCAGCACCGCCGGGACTCAAAAAAACAATGAGCAGTTCTTC TRBJ2-1 NA TRBV11-2 15 NA
CASGLDSIQPQHF TGTGCTAGTGGTTTGGACAGTATACAGCCCCAGCATTTT TRBJ1-5 NA TRBV12-5 13 NA
CASSPGQRIAIYF TGTGCCAGCAGCCCGGGACAGCGAATCGCCATATATTTT TRBJ1-3 NA TRBV12-3/TRBV12-4 13 TRBD1
CASSQESVASGAHEQYF TGTGCCAGCAGCCAAGAGTCTGTCGCTAGCGGGGCCCACGAGCAGTACTTC TRBJ2-7 NA TRBV4-2 17 TRBD2
CASSQMSGVTYEQYF TGTGCCAGCAGCCAAATGAGCGGGGTCACCTACGAGCAGTACTTC TRBJ2-7 NA TRBV3-1/TRBV3-2 15 TRBD2
CASSLGGLDTQYF TGTGCCAGCAGCTTGGGAGGGTTAGATACGCAGTATTTT TRBJ2-3 NA TRBV5-4 13 NA
CASSEAGGETQYF TGTGCCAGCAGTGAAGCGGGTGGAGAGACCCAGTACTTC TRBJ2-5 once TRBV25-1 13 NA
CATGREGGYTF TGTGCCACTGGTAGGGAGGGGGGCTACACCTTC TRBJ1-2 NA TRBV21-1 11 NA
CASRGREAYGYTF TGTGCCAGCAGAGGCAGGGAGGCCTATGGCTACACCTTC TRBJ1-2 few TRBV12-3/TRBV12-4 13 NA
CAIKGRDSTDTQYF TGTGCCATCAAGGGCAGGGATAGCACAGATACGCAGTATTTT TRBJ2-3 NA TRBV10-3 14 NA
CASSPGTGGTEAFF TGTGCCAGCTCACCAGGGACAGGGGGAACTGAAGCTTTCTTT TRBJ1-1 NA TRBV18 14 TRBD1
CASSRRQGSDTQYF TGTGCCAGCAGCAGACGACAGGGCTCAGATACGCAGTATTTT TRBJ2-3 NA TRBV3-1/TRBV3-2 14 TRBD1
CASSLDRGQAFF TGCGCCAGCAGCTTGGACAGGGGGCAAGCTTTCTTT TRBJ1-1 NA TRBV5-1 12 TRBD1
CASSLRSTTEAFF TGTGCCAGCAGTTTGAGGTCCACTACTGAAGCTTTCTTT TRBJ1-1 few TRBV12-3/TRBV12-4 13 NA
CASSHGGSDEQFF TGCGCCAGCAGCCACGGCGGTTCTGATGAGCAGTTCTTC TRBJ2-1 NA TRBV4-1 13 NA
CASSPGQGASYEQYF TGTGCCAGCAGTCCGGGACAGGGGGCAAGTTACGAGCAGTACTTC TRBJ2-7 NA TRBV6-5 15 TRBD1
CASSFCRLRLDRGSYEQYF TGCGCCAGCAGCTTCTGTCGATTAAGGTTGGACAGGGGCTCCTACGAGCAGTACTTC TRBJ2-7 NA TRBV4-3 19 TRBD1
CASSFTGGGTEAFF TGTGCCAGCAGTTTCACAGGGGGAGGGACTGAAGCTTTCTTT TRBJ1-1 NA TRBV27 14 TRBD1
CASSLRTGNEKLFF TGTGCCAGCAGCTTGCGGACAGGGAATGAAAAACTGTTTTTT TRBJ1-4 NA TRBV5-4 14 TRBD1
CASSQEQGNEKLFF TGCGCCAGCAGCCAAGAACAGGGGAATGAAAAACTGTTTTTT TRBJ1-4 once TRBV4-3 14 TRBD1
CASSYNRELSEQYF TGTGCCAGCAGTTACAACAGGGAGCTTAGCGAGCAGTACTTC TRBJ2-7 NA TRBV6-2/TRBV6-3 14 NA
CASSKEGAGYGYTF TGTGCCAGCAGCAAAGAAGGGGCAGGGTATGGCTACACCTTC TRBJ1-2 NA TRBV13 14 NA
CSVEGGGQPQHF TGCAGCGTTGAAGGGGGGGGACAGCCCCAGCATTTT TRBJ1-5 few TRBV29-1 12 NA
CASSLVGLGAMNTEAFF TGCGCCAGCAGCTTGGTGGGACTCGGGGCCATGAACACTGAAGCTTTCTTT TRBJ1-1 NA TRBV5-1 17 NA
CASSLDQGAGYGYTF TGCGCCAGCAGCTTGGATCAGGGGGCAGGTTATGGCTACACCTTC TRBJ1-2 NA TRBV5-1 15 TRBD1
CASSARGDYNEQFF TGCGCCAGCAGTGCCCGGGGAGATTACAATGAGCAGTTCTTC TRBJ2-1 NA TRBV10-1 14 NA
CAGRPNSNQPQHF TGTGCCGGGAGGCCTAATAGCAATCAGCCCCAGCATTTT TRBJ1-5 NA TRBV2 13 NA
CAISPTGTLPGELFF TGTGCCATCAGTCCGACCGGGACTCTCCCCGGGGAGCTGTTTTTT TRBJ2-2 once TRBV10-3 15 NA
CASSEARYSPLHF TGTGCCAGCAGTGAAGCCCGTTATTCACCCCTCCACTTT TRBJ1-6 NA TRBV2 13 NA
CASSPRGNRNSPLHF TGTGCCAGCTCACCAAGGGGAAACCGTAATTCACCCCTCCACTTT TRBJ1-6 NA TRBV18 15 NA
CAWSPRQNEQFF TGTGCCTGGAGCCCGCGGCAGAATGAGCAGTTCTTC TRBJ2-1 NA TRBV30 12 NA
CASSQVERSAQPQHF TGCGCCAGCAGCCAAGTCGAGAGATCCGCTCAGCCCCAGCATTTT TRBJ1-5 NA TRBV4-1 15 NA
CASSPPGQGTPNYGYTF TGTGCCAGCAGTCCCCCGGGACAGGGGACCCCTAACTATGGCTACACCTTC TRBJ1-2 few TRBV28 17 TRBD1
CASARDRGRNEQYF TGTGCCAGCGCTAGGGACAGGGGGCGCAACGAGCAGTACTTC TRBJ2-7 NA TRBV7-2 14 TRBD1
CASSNWEGFYGYTF TGTGCCAGCAGCAATTGGGAGGGTTTCTATGGCTACACCTTC TRBJ1-2 NA TRBV21-1 14 NA
CSASLTGDTSPYEQYF TGCAGTGCTAGTCTTACAGGGGACACGTCCCCCTACGAGCAGTACTTC TRBJ2-7 NA TRBV20-1 16 TRBD1